This record looks at one TCR beta chain sequence and its context. Antigen unknown. These data come from a study of cytomegalovirus exposure and HLA in healthy donors. Researchers ran the PCR with 60 Vbeta and 13 Jbeta primers. Original data processing: Approximately 87 million unique TCR beta chains, 8.5 million to 14 million shared, were counted in a later analysis. TCRdb keeps only in-frame clones here, not all; method: immunoSEQ multiplex PCR. The V and J calls and clone size were taken over from that table, and D and trimming were inferred from the DNA. Among 70,000 to 90,000 clones listed, 65% to 90% were seen once. Whole-study findings and limits: What was likely a sequencing artifact was a cluster of highly shared sequence variants.

Germline lookup yields CDR1 ENHRY and CDR2 SYGVKD. This CDR3 is 14 amino acids long. V was clipped by 8 bases and J by 0 bases; unmatched bases: 5. Sequenced: PBMCs. The J gene is TRBJ2-7, the V gene TRBV10-3, with 9 bases that match TRBD1. This receptor was identified in a man between 65 and 85 years old in good health and CMV-seropositive. CDR3 DNA: TGTGCCATCGCGGACAGGGGCAGCTCCTACGAGCAGTACTTC. Translation gives CAIADRGSSYEQYF.